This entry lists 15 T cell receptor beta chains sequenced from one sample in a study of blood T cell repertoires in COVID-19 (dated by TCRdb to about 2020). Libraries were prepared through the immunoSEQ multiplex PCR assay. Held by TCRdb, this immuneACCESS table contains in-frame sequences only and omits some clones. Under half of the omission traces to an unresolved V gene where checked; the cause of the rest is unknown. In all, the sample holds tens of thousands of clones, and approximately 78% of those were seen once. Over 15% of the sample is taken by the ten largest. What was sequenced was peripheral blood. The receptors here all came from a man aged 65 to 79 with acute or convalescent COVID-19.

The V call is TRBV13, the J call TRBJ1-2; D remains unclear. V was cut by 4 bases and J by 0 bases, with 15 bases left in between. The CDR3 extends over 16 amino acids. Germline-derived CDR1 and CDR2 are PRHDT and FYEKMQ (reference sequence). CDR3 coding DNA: TGTGCCAGCAGCTCCGCGGGCGCAGGAGCTAACTATGGCTACACCTTC. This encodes CASSSAGAGANYGYTF.

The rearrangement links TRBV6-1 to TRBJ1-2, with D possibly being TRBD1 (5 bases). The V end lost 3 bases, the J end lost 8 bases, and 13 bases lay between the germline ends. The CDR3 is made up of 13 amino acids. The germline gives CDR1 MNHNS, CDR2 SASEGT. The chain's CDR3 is CASSESGLEGYTF. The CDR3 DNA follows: TGTGCCAGCAGTGAGTCAGGGCTGGAGGGCTACACCTTC.

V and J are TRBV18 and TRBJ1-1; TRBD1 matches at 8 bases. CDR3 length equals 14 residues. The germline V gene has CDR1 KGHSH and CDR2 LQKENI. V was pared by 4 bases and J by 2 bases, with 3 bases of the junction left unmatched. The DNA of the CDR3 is TGTGCCAGCTCACGGACAGGGACTAACACTGAAGCTTTCTTT. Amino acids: CASSRTGTNTEAFF.

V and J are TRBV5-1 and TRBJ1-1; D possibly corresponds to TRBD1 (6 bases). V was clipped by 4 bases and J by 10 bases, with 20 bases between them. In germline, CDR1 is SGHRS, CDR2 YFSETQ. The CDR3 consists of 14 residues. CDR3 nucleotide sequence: TGCGCCAGCAGCCGACAGGAACCATTTGAGGGAGCTTTCTTT. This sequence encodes CASSRQEPFEGAFF.

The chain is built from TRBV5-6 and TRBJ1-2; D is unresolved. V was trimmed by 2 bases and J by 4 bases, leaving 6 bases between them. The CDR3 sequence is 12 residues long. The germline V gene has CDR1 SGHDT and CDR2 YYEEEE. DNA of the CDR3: TGTGCCAGCAGCTTAAACGGCTATGGCTACACCTTC. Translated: CASSLNGYGYTF. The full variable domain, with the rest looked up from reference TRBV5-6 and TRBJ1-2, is DAGVTQSPTHLIKTRGQQVTLRCSPKSGHDTVSWYQQALGQGPQFIFQYYEEEERQRGNFPDRFSGHQFPNYSSELNVNALLLGDSALYLCASSLNGYGYTFGSGTRLTVV.

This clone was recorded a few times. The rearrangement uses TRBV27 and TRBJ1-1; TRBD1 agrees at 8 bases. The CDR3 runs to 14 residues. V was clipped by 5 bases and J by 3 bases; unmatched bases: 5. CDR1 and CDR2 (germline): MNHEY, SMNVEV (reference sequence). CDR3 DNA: TGTGCCAGCAGTCAGACAGGGGCATACACTGAAGCTTTCTTT. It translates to CASSQTGAYTEAFF.

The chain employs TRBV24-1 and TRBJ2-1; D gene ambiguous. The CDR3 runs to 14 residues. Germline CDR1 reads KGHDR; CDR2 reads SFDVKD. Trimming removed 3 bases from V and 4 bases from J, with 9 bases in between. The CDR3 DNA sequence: TGTGCCACCAGTGATGCCGACTCTTACAATGAGCAGTTCTTC. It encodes CATSDADSYNEQFF.

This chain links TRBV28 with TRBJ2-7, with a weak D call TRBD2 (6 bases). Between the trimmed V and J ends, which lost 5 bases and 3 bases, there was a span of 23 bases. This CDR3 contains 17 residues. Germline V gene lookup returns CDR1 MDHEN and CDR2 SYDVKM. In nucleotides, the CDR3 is TGTGCCAGCAGTCTCCATCTTTTACTCGCGGGAATCTACGAGCAGTACTTC. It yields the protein CASSLHLLLAGIYEQYF. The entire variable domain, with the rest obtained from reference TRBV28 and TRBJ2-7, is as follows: DVKVTQSSRYLVKRTGEKVFLECVQDMDHENMFWYRQDPGLGLRLIYFSYDVKMKEKGDIPEGYSVSREKKERFSLILESASTNQTSMYLCASSLHLLLAGIYEQYFGPGTRLTVT.

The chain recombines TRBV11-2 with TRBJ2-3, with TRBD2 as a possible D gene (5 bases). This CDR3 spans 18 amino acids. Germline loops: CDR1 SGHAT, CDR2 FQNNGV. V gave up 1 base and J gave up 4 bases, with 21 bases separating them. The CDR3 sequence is CASSLVLRRVGSADTQYF. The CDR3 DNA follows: TGTGCCAGCAGCTTAGTATTAAGGCGGGTTGGTAGCGCAGATACGCAGTATTTT. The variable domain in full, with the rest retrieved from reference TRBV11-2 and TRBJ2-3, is EAGVAQSPRYKIIEKRQSVAFWCNPISGHATLYWYQQILGQGPKLLIQFQNNGVVDDSQLPKDRFSAERLKGVDSTLKIQPAKLEDSAVYLCASSLVLRRVGSADTQYFGPGTRLTVL.

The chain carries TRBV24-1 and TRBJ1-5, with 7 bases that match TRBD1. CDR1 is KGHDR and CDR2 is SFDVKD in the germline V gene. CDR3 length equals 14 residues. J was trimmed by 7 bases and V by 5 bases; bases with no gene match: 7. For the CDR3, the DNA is TGTGCCACCAGTGGCGGACAGGTAGGGCAGCCCCAGCATTTT. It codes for CATSGGQVGQPQHF.

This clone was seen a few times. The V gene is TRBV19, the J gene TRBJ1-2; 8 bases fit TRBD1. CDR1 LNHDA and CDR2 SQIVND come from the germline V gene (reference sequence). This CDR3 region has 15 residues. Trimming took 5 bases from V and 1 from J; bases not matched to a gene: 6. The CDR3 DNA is TGTGCCAGTAGTCCATCGACAGGGGTTAACTATGGCTACACCTTC. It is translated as CASSPSTGVNYGYTF. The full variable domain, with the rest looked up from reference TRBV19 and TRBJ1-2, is DGGITQSPKYLFRKEGQNVTLSCEQNLNHDAMYWYRQDPGQGLRLIYYSQIVNDFQKGDIAEGYSVSREKKESFPLTVTSAQKNPTAFYLCASSPSTGVNYGYTFGSGTRLTVV.

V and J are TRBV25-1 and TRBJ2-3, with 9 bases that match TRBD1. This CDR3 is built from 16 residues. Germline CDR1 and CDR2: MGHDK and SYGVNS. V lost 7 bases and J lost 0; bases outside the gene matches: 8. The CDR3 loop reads CASTLSGQGSTDTQYF. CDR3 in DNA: TGTGCCAGCACATTAAGCGGACAGGGGAGCACAGATACGCAGTATTTT.

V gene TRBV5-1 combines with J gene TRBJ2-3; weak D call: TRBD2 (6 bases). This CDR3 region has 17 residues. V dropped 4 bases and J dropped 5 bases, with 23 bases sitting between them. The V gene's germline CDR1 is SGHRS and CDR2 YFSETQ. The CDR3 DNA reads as TGCGCCAGCAGCCCTAACGGCGGGGTTGGGGATATAGATACGCAGTATTTT. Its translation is CASSPNGGVGDIDTQYF.

DNA of the CDR3: TGTGCCAGCAGCTTACCCGGGACTAGCGGGAGAACGTACAATGAGCAGTTCTTC. This sequence encodes CASSLPGTSGRTYNEQFF. This chain uses TRBV7-2 with TRBJ2-1; TRBD2 matches at 14 bases. Germline CDR1 SGHTA, CDR2 FQGNSA. J lost 4 bases, V lost 2 bases, and 7 bases had no gene match. The CDR3 is 18 residues long.

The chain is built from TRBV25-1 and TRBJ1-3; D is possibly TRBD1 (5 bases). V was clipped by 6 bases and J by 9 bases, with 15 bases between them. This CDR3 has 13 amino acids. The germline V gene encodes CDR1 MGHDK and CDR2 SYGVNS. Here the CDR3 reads CASSGSRGSTIYF. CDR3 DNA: TGTGCCAGCAGCGGCAGTCGGGGGAGCACCATATATTTT.